A single T cell receptor beta chain is shown here with its context. This record comes from a study of cytomegalovirus exposure and HLA in healthy donors. The PCR ran on 60 Vbeta and 13 Jbeta primers. Profiling relied on immunoSEQ multiplex PCR, and the TCRdb table lists in-frame clones only, not all of them. In the table there are a few hundred thousand clones, nearly 80% of which are singletons. V was clipped by 6 bases and J by 8 bases, with 13 bases between them. The germline V gene has CDR1 SNHLY and CDR2 FYNNEI. The CDR3 length is 12 residues. The clonotype originates from a man aged 18 to 35 in good health and CMV-seronegative. Sequenced input: PBMCs. The gene calls are TRBV2 and TRBJ1-2, with D uncertain. The CDR3 spells CASSAHYLGYTF. As DNA, the CDR3 is TGTGCCAGCAGCGCTCATTACTTAGGCTACACCTTC.